These T cell receptor beta chains were read from a single sample in a study of early T cells in non-severe SARS-CoV-2 infection. TCRdb ran MiXCR on the 5' RACE reads and lists one entry per CDR3 protein. The data contain tens of thousands of distinct CDR3 sequences, roughly 7.1% of them singletons. Sequenced material: whole blood. These receptors all stem from an adult who was a healthcare worker with PCR-confirmed SARS-CoV-2 infection or an uninfected control (not recorded which). Each CDR3 is given with its conserved first and last residue. Each record gives: D gene, V gene, J gene, clone size, CDR3 protein, CDR3 DNA. D genes are given only for firm matches. Expanded clones get a size class; other rows say once, few or many, or leave the size out.

-	TRBV27	TRBJ1-5	-	CASSLAGNLQPQHF	TGTGCCAGCAGTTTGGCGGGGAACCTTCAGCCCCAGCATTTT
-	TRBV11-2	TRBJ2-7	few	CASSLGGTYEQYF	TGTGCCAGCAGCTTAGGAGGGACCTACGAGCAGTACTTC
TRBD2	TRBV7-8	TRBJ2-2	few	CASRLAGGNTGELFF	TGTGCCAGCAGATTAGCGGGGGGGAACACCGGGGAGCTGTTTTTT
-	TRBV2	TRBJ2-7	few	CASMGLDLQGTRYEQYF	TGTGCCAGCATGGGGCTTGACCTACAGGGAACGAGGTACGAGCAGTACTTC
TRBD2	TRBV6-6	TRBJ2-7	-	CASNIAGGPYEQYF	TGTGCCAGCAATATAGCGGGGGGACCCTACGAGCAGTACTTC
-	TRBV27	TRBJ1-1	many	CASSLRGMNTEAFF	TGTGCCAGCAGTTTAAGAGGAATGAACACTGAAGCTTTCTTT
TRBD1	TRBV3-1	TRBJ2-1	-	CASSQSPTGIYEQFF	TGTGCCAGCAGCCAAAGCCCGACAGGGATCTATGAGCAGTTCTTC
TRBD1	TRBV12-3/TRBV12-4	TRBJ1-1	many	CASSSGTGKYAFF	TGTGCCAGCAGTTCGGGGACAGGGAAGTATGCTTTCTTT
-	TRBV6-2/TRBV6-3	TRBJ2-1	-	CASSSRRIEQFF	TGTGCCAGCAGTTCTAGGCGGATTGAGCAGTTCTTC
-	TRBV2	TRBJ1-5	many	CASTLRVAGNQPQHF	TGTGCCAGCACCCTCAGGGTGGCAGGCAATCAGCCCCAGCATTTT
-	TRBV20-1	TRBJ1-2	-	CSARDGGGYTF	TGCAGTGCTAGAGATGGCGGGGGCTACACCTTC
-	TRBV18	TRBJ1-1	many	CASSPHRIKPVNTEAFF	TGTGCCAGCTCACCACACCGAATAAAACCAGTGAACACTGAAGCTTTCTTT
TRBD1	TRBV10-3	TRBJ1-2	-	CAAGEQGVNNGYTF	TGTGCCGCCGGGGAGCAGGGGGTTAATAATGGCTACACCTTC